The clone carrying this TCR beta chain was counted between two and nine times. Through a sample-barcoded 5' primer and a J-beta primer mix, a second PCR was run for roughly 7 to 12 cycles. A single record per CDR3 protein comes from TCRdb applying MiXCR to the 5' RACE reads. Among roughly 1 million distinct CDR3 sequences, under 30% were seen once, and the ten largest hold 0.65% to 0.95%. This sample stems from a study of blood T cells in healthy people across ages. CDR3 length: 19 residues. V gave up 1 base and J gave up 0 bases, with 19 bases separating them. Germline V gives CDR1 SGHVS, CDR2 FQNEAQ. The sample was also linked to a second study, of T cells of mothers and their children.

The origin of this receptor is a girl aged 2-10 years in good health. The specimen sequenced was blood. The chain carries TRBV7-8 and TRBJ2-4; TRBD1 is a possible D gene (5 bases). This CDR3 reads CASSLDPFDSAGAKNIQYF. CDR3 sequence (DNA): TGTGCCAGCAGCTTAGATCCCTTTGACAGCGCCGGAGCCAAAAACATTCAGTACTTC.